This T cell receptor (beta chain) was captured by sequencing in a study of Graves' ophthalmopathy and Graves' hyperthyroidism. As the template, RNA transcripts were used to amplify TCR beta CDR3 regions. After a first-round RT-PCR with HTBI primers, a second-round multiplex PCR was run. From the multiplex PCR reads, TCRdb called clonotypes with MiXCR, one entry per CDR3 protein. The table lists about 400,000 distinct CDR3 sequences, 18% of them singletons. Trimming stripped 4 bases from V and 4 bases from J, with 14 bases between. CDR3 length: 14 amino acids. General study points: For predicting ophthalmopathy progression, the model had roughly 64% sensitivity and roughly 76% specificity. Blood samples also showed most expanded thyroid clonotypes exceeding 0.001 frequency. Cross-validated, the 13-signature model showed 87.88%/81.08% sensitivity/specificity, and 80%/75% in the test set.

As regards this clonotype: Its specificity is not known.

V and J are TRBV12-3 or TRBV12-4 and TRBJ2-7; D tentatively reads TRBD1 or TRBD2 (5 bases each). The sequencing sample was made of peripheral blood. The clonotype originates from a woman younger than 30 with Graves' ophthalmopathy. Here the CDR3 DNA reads TGTGCCAGCAGTTACTTGGGATGGGGGTACGAGCAGTACTTC. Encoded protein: CASSYLGWGYEQYF.